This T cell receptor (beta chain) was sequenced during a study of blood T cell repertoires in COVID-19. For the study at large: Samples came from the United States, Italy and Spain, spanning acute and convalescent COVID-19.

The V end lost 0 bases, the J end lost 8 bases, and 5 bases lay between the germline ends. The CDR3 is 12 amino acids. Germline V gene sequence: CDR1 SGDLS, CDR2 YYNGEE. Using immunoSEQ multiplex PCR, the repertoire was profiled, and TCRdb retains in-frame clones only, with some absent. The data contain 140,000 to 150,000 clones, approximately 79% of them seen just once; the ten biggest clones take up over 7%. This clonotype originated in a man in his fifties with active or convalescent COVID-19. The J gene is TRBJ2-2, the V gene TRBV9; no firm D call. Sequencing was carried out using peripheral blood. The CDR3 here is CASSVVVGELFF. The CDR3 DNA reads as TGTGCCAGCAGCGTAGTCGTGGGGGAGCTGTTTTTT.